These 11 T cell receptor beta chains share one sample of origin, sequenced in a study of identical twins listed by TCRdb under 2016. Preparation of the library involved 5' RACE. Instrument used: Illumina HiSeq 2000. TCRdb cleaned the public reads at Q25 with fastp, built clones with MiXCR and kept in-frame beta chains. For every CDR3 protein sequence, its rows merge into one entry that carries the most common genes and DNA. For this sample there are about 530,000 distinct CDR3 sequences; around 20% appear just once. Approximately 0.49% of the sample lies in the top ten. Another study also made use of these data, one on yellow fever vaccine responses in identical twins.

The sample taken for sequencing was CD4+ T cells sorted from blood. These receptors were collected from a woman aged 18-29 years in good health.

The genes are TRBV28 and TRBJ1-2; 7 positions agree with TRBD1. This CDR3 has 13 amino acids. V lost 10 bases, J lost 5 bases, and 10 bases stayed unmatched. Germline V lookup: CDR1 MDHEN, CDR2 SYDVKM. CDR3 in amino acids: CAIRTGVLYGYTF. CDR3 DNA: TGTGCCATACGCACAGGGGTTTTGTATGGCTACACCTTC.

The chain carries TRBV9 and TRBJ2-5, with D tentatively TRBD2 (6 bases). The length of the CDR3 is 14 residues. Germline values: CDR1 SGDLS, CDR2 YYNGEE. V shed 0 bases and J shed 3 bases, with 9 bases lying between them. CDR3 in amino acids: CASSVEAGEETQYF. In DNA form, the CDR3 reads TGTGCCAGCAGCGTAGAAGCGGGTGAAGAGACCCAGTACTTC.

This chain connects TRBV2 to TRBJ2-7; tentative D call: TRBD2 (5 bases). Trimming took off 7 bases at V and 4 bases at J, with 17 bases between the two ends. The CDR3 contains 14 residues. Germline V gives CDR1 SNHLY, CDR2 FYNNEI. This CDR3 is CASKPGIPGYEQYF. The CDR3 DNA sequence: TGTGCCAGCAAACCGGGAATACCTGGTTACGAGCAGTACTTC.

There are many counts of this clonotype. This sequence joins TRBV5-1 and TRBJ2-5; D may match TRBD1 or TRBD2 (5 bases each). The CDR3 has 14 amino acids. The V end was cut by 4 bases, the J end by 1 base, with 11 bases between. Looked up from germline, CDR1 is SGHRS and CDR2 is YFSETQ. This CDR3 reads CASSLSGTQETQYF. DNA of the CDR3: TGCGCCAGCAGCCTCTCCGGGACCCAAGAGACCCAGTACTTC.

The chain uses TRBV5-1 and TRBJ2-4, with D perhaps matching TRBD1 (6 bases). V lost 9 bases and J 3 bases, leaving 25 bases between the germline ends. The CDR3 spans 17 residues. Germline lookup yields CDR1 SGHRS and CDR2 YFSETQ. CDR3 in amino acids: CANLNLQGASGKNIQYF. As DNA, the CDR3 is TGCGCCAACTTAAACCTACAGGGCGCTTCGGGCAAAAACATTCAGTACTTC. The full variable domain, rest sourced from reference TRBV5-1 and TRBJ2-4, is KAGVTQTPRYLIKTRGQQVTLSCSPISGHRSVSWYQQTPGQGLQFLFEYFSETQRNKGNFPGRFSGRQFSNSRSEMNVSTLELGDSALYLCANLNLQGASGKNIQYFGAGTRLSVL.

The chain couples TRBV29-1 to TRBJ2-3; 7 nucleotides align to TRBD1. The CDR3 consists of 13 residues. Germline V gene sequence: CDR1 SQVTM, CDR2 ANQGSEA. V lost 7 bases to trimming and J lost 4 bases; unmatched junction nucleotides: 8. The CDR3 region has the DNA TGCAGCGGTGCCGTTACAGGGGCAGATACGCAGTATTTT. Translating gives CSGAVTGADTQYF.

This CDR3 reads CASTTLSGGITEAFF. The CDR3 coding sequence is TGTGCCAGCACCACCTTATCCGGGGGAATCACTGAAGCTTTCTTT. The V and J genes are TRBV28 and TRBJ1-1; D might be TRBD1 (5 bases). The germline V and J ends were trimmed by 7 bases and 4 bases, with 19 bases remaining between them. Germline-derived CDR1 and CDR2 are MDHEN and SYDVKM. CDR3 length equals 15 residues.

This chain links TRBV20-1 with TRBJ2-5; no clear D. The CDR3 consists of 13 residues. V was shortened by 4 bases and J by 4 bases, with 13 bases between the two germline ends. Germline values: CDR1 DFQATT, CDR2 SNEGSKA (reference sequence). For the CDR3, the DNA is TGCAGTGCTAAACCAGCGTACCGAGAGACCCAGTACTTC. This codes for CSAKPAYRETQYF.

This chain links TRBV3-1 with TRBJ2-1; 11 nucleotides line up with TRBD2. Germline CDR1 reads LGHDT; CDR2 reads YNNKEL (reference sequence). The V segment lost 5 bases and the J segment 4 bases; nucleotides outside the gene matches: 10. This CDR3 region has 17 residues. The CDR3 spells CASSVEASGGIYNEQFF. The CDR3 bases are TGTGCCAGCAGCGTCGAGGCTAGCGGGGGGATTTACAATGAGCAGTTCTTC.

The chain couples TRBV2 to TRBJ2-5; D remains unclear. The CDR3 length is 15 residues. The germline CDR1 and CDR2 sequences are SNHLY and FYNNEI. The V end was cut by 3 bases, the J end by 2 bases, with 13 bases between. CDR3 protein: CASSEFGRTQETQYF. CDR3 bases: TGTGCCAGCAGTGAGTTCGGGCGTACACAAGAGACCCAGTACTTC.

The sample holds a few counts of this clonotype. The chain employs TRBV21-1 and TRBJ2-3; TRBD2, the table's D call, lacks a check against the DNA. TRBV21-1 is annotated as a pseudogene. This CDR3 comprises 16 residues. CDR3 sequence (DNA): TGTGCCAGCGAACGAGGGACTAGCGGGGTCACAGATACGCAGTATTTT. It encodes CASERGTSGVTDTQYF.